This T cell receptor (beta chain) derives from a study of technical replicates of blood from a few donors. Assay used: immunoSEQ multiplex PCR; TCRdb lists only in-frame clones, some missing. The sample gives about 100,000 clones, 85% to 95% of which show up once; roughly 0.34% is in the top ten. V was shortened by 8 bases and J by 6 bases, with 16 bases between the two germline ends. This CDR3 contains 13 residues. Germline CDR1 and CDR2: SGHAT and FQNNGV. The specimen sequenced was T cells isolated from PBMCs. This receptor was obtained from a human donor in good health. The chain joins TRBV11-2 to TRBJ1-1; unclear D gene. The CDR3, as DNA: TGTGCCAGCGGGTCCTGGGCTTATTCTGAAGCTTTCTTT. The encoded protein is CASGSWAYSEAFF.